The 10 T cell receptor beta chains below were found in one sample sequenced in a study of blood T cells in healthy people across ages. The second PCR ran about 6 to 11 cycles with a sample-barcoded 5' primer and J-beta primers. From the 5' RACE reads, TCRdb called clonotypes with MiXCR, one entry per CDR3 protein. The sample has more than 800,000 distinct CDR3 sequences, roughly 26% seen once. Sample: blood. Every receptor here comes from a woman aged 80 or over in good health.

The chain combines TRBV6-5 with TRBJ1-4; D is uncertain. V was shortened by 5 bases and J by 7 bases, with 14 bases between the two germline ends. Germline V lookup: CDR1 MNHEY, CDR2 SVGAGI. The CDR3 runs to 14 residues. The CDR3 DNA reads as TGTGCCAGCAGTAAGACCGCCTTGGGTGAAAAACTGTTTTTT. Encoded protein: CASSKTALGEKLFF.

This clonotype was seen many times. The CDR3 region has the DNA TGCAGTGCTCGGGACTACTACAATGAGCAGTTCTTC. It codes for CSARDYYNEQFF. V and J are TRBV20-1 and TRBJ2-1; 7 positions agree with TRBD2. The CDR3 contains 12 residues. In germline, CDR1 is DFQATT, CDR2 SNEGSKA (reference sequence). V lost 5 bases, J lost 3 bases, and 1 base stayed unmatched.

CDR3 sequence reads: CASSLATSGNEQFF. As DNA, the CDR3 is TGTGCCAGCAGCTTAGCGACTAGCGGGAATGAGCAGTTCTTC. The chain uses TRBV7-9 and TRBJ2-1, with 10 bases that match TRBD2. CDR1 and CDR2 from the germline V gene are SEHNR and FQNEAQ (reference sequence). The junction had 0 bases not matched to a gene; V was cut back by 0 bases and J by 7 bases. The CDR3 spans 14 residues.

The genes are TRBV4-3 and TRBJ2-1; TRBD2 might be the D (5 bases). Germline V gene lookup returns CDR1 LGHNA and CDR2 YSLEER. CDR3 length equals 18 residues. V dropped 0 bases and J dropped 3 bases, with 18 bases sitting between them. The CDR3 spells CASSQDLSRGTIYNEQFF. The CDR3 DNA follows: TGCGCCAGCAGCCAAGATCTTTCCCGGGGTACGATCTACAATGAGCAGTTCTTC.

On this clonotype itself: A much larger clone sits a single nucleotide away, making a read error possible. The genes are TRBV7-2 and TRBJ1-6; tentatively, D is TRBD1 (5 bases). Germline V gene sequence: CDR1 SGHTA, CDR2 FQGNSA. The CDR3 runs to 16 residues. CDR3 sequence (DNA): TGTGCCAGCAGCTTAGCATCCCAGGGTAGGGGTTCACCCCTCTACTTT. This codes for CASSLASQGRGSPLYF.

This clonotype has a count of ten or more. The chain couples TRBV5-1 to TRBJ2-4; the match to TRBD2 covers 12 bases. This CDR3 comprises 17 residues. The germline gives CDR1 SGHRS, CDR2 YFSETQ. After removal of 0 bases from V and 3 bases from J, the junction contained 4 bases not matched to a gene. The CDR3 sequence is CASSLGPSGGVKNIQYF. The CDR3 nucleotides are TGCGCCAGCAGCTTGGGGCCTAGCGGGGGGGTCAAAAACATTCAGTACTTC.

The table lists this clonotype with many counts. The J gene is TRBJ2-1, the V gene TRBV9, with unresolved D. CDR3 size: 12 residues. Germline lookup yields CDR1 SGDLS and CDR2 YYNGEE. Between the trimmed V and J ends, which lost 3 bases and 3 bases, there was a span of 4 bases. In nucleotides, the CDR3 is TGTGCCAGCAGCGAAAACTACAATGAGCAGTTCTTC. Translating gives CASSENYNEQFF.

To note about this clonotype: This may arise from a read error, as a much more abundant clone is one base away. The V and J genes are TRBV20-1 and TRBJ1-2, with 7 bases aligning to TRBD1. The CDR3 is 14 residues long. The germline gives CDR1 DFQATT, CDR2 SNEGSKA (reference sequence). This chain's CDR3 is CSASGGDSPYGYIF. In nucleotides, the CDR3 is TGCAGTGCCTCTGGGGGGGACAGCCCCTATGGCTACATCTTC.

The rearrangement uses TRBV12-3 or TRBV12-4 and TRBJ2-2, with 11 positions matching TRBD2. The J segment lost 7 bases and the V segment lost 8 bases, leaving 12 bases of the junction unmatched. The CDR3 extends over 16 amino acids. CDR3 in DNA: TGTGCCAGCGGACTAGCTAGCGGGGGGAAAAGCGGGGAGCTGTTTTTT. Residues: CASGLASGGKSGELFF.

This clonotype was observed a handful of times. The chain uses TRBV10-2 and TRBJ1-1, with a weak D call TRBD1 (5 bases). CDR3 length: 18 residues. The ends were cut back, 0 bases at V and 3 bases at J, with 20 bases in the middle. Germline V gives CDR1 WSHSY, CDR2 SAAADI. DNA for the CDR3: TGCGCCAGCAGTGAGTCACCGGGACGGACTATGAAGGACACTGAAGCTTTCTTT. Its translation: CASSESPGRTMKDTEAFF.